Listed here are 16 T cell receptor beta chains from one sample, sequenced in a study of blood T cell repertoires in COVID-19 (dated by TCRdb to 2020 to 2022). The library was made by the immunoSEQ multiplex PCR assay. What TCRdb holds here is the immuneACCESS table cut down to in-frame rearrangements. Part of the clones is not present; checked against another copy, under half of the missing clones reflect an unresolved V gene, and the others are unexplained. Present in this sample are a few hundred thousand clones, 75% to 85% of which were seen just once. Of the sample, about 4.8% is held by the ten largest clones. Sequenced: peripheral blood. These receptors were taken from a woman in her seventies with COVID-19, enrolled during active disease.

DNA for the CDR3: TGTGCCTGGGGGGTGGGGCGGCTAGGGCACACCTACGAGCAGTACTTC. Translation: CAWGVGRLGHTYEQYF. The V call is TRBV30, the J call TRBJ2-7; weak D call: TRBD1 (5 bases). The V end lost 5 bases, the J end lost 2 bases, and 22 bases lay between the germline ends. This CDR3 has 16 amino acids. Germline CDR1 is GTSNPN and CDR2 is SVGIG (reference sequence). The full variable domain, its missing parts supplied by reference TRBV30 and TRBJ2-7, is SQTIHQWPATLVQPVGSPLSLECTVEGTSNPNLYWYRQAAGRGLQLLFYSVGIGQISSEVPQNLSASRPQDRQFILSSKKLLLSDSGFYLCAWGVGRLGHTYEQYFGPGTRLTVT.

The chain links TRBV19 to TRBJ2-7, with 7 bases fitting TRBD1. With V trimmed by 5 bases and J by 6 bases, 4 bases remained unmatched. CDR1 is LNHDA and CDR2 is SQIVND in the germline V gene (reference sequence). This CDR3 is built from 12 residues. CDR3 in DNA: TGTGCCAGTAGTGTCTACAGGGGCGAGCAGTACTTC. This encodes CASSVYRGEQYF. Full variable domain (remainder filled in from reference TRBV19 and TRBJ2-7): DGGITQSPKYLFRKEGQNVTLSCEQNLNHDAMYWYRQDPGQGLRLIYYSQIVNDFQKGDIAEGYSVSREKKESFPLTVTSAQKNPTAFYLCASSVYRGEQYFGPGTRLTVT.

The chain joins TRBV19 to TRBJ2-5; weak D call: TRBD2 (6 bases). Trimming took off 5 bases at V and 4 bases at J, with 14 bases between the two ends. This CDR3 contains 14 residues. Germline-derived CDR1 and CDR2 are LNHDA and SQIVND (reference sequence). CDR3 protein: CASSLTSLPETQYF. The DNA for the CDR3 is TGTGCCAGTAGTCTGACTAGTTTGCCAGAGACCCAGTACTTC.

V gene TRBV30 combines with J gene TRBJ2-7, with 9 positions matching TRBD2. Germline values: CDR1 GTSNPN, CDR2 SVGIG (reference sequence). V shed 4 bases, J shed 7 bases, and the junction held 11 bases outside the gene matches. This CDR3 region has 14 residues. The CDR3 loop reads CAWISGTSPIEQYF. The CDR3 bases are TGTGCCTGGATTTCCGGGACTAGCCCGATTGAGCAGTACTTC.

V is TRBV7-2 and J is TRBJ2-7, with 7 bases that match TRBD1. The germline CDR1 and CDR2 sequences are SGHTA and FQGNSA. The CDR3 runs to 14 residues. V dropped 1 base and J dropped 6; count of bases not matched to a gene: 6. The CDR3 DNA sequence: TGTGCCAGCAGCTTAGTCGGGACAGTCGTCGAGCAGTACTTC. Protein: CASSLVGTVVEQYF.

The V gene is TRBV29-1, the J gene TRBJ2-3; unclear D gene. Trimming shortened V by 4 bases and J by 2 bases, and 16 bases separated the two germline ends. The germline V gene encodes CDR1 SQVTM and CDR2 ANQGSEA. The CDR3 is 15 residues long. The CDR3, as DNA: TGCAGCGTTGCGGCCACTATCGATGACACAGATACGCAGTATTTT. Encoded protein: CSVAATIDDTDTQYF.

This clone was observed a single time. This chain uses TRBV18 with TRBJ1-5; TRBD1 is a possible D gene (6 bases). Germline values: CDR1 KGHSH, CDR2 LQKENI. V was pared by 2 bases and J by 7 bases, with 12 bases between. This CDR3 has 14 amino acids. The CDR3 coding sequence is TGTGCCAGCTCACCAATCGATACAGGGCAGCCCCAGCATTTT. Translation: CASSPIDTGQPQHF.

The rearrangement uses TRBV4-3 and TRBJ1-4; maybe TRBD1 (5 bases). Germline V gene sequence: CDR1 LGHNA, CDR2 YSLEER. V was shortened by 4 bases and J by 10 bases, with 16 bases between the two germline ends. There are 14 residues in the CDR3. CDR3 coding DNA: TGCGCCAGCAGCCCAGAAAGGGGTGTTGGAAAACTGTTTTTT. This codes for CASSPERGVGKLFF.

V is TRBV18 and J is TRBJ2-7; tentative D call: TRBD2 (6 bases). Trimming took 1 base from V and 6 from J, leaving 13 bases between them. This CDR3 has 14 amino acids. Germline values: CDR1 KGHSH, CDR2 LQKENI. CDR3 coding DNA: TGTGCCAGCTCACCACGGCGGGATCCTTCCGAGCAGTACTTC. It specifies CASSPRRDPSEQYF.

The chain has TRBV28 and TRBJ2-5; TRBD2 is a possible D gene (5 bases). The CDR3 runs to 14 residues. Per the germline V gene, CDR1 is MDHEN and CDR2 is SYDVKM. With 8 bases removed from V and 2 bases from J, the gap between germline ends came to 15 bases. The CDR3 sequence is CASFSFGRQETQYF. CDR3 sequence (DNA): TGTGCCAGCTTTTCTTTTGGGAGACAAGAGACCCAGTACTTC.

This clone was counted once. The V and J genes are TRBV18 and TRBJ2-1; D is unclear. Trimming shortened V by 4 bases and J by 2 bases, and 18 bases separated the two germline ends. Germline CDR1 is KGHSH and CDR2 is LQKENI. The CDR3 length is 17 residues. The CDR3 DNA reads TGTGCCAGCTCACGAATGCCCCCAGGCGTGACCTACAATGAGCAGTTCTTC. Encoded protein: CASSRMPPGVTYNEQFF.

The V and J genes are TRBV9 and TRBJ1-5; D possibly corresponds to TRBD1 (5 bases). The CDR3 totals 15 residues. CDR1 is SGDLS and CDR2 is YYNGEE in the germline V gene. V lost 4 bases, J lost 5 bases, and 16 bases lay in between. CDR3 coding DNA: TGTGCCAGCAGCCCTACGGGCGGGGCCTATCAGCCCCAGCATTTT. Its protein is CASSPTGGAYQPQHF.

The V gene is TRBV7-2, the J gene TRBJ2-3, with a tentative D call TRBD2 (6 bases). The CDR3 loop spans 13 amino acids. CDR1 and CDR2 from the germline V gene are SGHTA and FQGNSA. The ends were cut back, 7 bases at V and 2 bases at J, with 10 bases in the middle. As DNA, the CDR3 is TGTGCCAGCACCCGGGACTTCACAGATACGCAGTATTTT. This codes for CASTRDFTDTQYF.

The chain links TRBV5-4 to TRBJ1-4; D not certain. The CDR3 has 14 residues. The V end lost 4 bases, the J end lost 8 bases, and 15 bases lay between the germline ends. Germline-derived CDR1 and CDR2 are SGHNT and YYREEE (reference sequence). The CDR3 DNA follows: TGTGCCAGCAGCCTACGTACCGGGAACGAAAAACTGTTTTTT. Translating gives CASSLRTGNEKLFF.

The chain's CDR3 is CASSLQGIGYGYTF. The CDR3 coding sequence is TGCGCCAGCAGCTTACAGGGGATCGGCTATGGCTACACCTTC. The genes are TRBV5-1 and TRBJ1-2; TRBD1 agrees at 7 bases. V lost 2 bases and J lost 4; bases outside the gene matches: 5. Germline assignment: CDR1 SGHRS and CDR2 YFSETQ. CDR3 length: 14 residues. Complete variable domain (other parts from reference TRBV5-1 and TRBJ1-2): KAGVTQTPRYLIKTRGQQVTLSCSPISGHRSVSWYQQTPGQGLQFLFEYFSETQRNKGNFPGRFSGRQFSNSRSEMNVSTLELGDSALYLCASSLQGIGYGYTFGSGTRLTVV.

V is TRBV5-1 and J is TRBJ2-3; TRBD2 matches 10 bases. Germline trimming cut 0 bases from V and 6 bases from J; bases unmatched to any gene: 10. The CDR3 length is 17 residues. CDR1 is SGHRS and CDR2 is YFSETQ in the germline V gene. DNA of the CDR3: TGCGCCAGCAGCTTGGGAGGTTCGGTAGCGGGAGGCGATACGCAGTATTTT. It yields the protein CASSLGGSVAGGDTQYF.